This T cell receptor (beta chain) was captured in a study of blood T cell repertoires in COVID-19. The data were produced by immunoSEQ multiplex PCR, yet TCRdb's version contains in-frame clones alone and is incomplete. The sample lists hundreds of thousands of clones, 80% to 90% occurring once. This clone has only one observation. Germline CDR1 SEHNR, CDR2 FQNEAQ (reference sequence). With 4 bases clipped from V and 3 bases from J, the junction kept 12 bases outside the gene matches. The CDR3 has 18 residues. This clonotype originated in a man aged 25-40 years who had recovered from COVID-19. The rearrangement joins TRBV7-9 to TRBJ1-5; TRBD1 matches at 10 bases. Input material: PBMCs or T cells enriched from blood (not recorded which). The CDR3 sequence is CASSYGMGQGPTNQPQHF. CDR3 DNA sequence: TGTGCCAGCAGCTACGGCATGGGACAGGGGCCAACCAATCAGCCCCAGCATTTT.